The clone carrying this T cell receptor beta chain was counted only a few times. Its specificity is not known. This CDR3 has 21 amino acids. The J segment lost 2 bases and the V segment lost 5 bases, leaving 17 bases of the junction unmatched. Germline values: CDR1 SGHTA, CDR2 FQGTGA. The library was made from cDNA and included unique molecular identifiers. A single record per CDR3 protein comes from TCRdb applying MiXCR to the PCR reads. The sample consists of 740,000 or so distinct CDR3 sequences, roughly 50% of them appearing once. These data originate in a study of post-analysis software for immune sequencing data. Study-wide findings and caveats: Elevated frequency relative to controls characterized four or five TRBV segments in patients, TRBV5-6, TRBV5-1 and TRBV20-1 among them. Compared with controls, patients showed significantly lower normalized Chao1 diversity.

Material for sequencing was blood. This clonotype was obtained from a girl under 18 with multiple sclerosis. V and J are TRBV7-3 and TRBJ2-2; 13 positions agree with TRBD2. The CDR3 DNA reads TGTGCCAGCAGCCAACGACGGACTAGCGGGAGCACCGATCTAAACACCGGGGAGCTGTTTTTT. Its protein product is CASSQRRTSGSTDLNTGELFF.